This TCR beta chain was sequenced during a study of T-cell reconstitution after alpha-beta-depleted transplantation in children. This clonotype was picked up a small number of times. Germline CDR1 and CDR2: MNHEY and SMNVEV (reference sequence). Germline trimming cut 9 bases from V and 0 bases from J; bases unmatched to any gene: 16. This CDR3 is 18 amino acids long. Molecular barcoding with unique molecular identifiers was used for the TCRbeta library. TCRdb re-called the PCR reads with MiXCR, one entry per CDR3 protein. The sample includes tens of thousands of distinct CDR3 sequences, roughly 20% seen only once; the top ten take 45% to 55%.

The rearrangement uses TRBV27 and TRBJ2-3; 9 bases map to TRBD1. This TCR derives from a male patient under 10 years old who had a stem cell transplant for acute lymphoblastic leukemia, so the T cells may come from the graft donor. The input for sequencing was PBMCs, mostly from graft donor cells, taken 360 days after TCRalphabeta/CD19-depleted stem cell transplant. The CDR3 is CASSRDRAYPPSTDTQYF. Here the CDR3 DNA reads TGTGCCAGTTCCCGGGACAGGGCCTACCCTCCAAGCACAGATACGCAGTATTTT.